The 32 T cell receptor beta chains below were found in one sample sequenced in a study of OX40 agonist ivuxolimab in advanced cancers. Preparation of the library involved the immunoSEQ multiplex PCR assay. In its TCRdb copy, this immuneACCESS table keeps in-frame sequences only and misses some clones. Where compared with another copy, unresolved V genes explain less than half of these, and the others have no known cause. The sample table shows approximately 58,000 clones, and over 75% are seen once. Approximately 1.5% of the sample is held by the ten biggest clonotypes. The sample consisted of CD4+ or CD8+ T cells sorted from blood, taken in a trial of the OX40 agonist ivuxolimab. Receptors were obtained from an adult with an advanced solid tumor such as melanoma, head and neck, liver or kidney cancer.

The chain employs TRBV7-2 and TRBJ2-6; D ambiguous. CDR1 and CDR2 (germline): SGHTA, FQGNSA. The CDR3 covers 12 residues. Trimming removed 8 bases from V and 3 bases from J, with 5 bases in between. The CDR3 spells CASDLGANVLTF. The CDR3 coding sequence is TGTGCCAGCGACCTTGGGGCCAACGTCCTGACTTTC.

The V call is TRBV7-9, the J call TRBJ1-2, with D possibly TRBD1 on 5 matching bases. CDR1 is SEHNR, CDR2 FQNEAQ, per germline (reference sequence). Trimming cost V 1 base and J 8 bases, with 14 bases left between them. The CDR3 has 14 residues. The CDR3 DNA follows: TGTGCCAGCAGCTTAGGGGACGTCCCGGGCGGCTACACCTTC. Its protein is CASSLGDVPGGYTF.

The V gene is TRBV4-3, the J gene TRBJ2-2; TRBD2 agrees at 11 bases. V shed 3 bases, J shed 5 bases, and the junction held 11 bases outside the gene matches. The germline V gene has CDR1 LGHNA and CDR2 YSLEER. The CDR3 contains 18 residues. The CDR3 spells CASSHETSLAGGTGELFF. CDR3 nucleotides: TGCGCCAGCAGCCACGAAACATCATTAGCGGGGGGGACCGGGGAGCTGTTTTTT.

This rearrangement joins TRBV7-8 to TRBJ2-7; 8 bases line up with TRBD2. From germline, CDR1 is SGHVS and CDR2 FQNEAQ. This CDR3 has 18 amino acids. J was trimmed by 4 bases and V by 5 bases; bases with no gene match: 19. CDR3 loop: CASSQSAHSGTRIYEQYF. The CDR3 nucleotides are TGTGCCAGCAGCCAAAGTGCTCATAGCGGGACTAGGATTTACGAGCAGTACTTC.

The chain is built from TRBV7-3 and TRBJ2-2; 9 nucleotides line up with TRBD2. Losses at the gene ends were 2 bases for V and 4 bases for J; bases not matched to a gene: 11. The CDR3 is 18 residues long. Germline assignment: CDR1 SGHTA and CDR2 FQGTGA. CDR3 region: CASSLFSGLAGTTGELFF. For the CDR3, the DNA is TGTGCCAGCAGCTTATTTAGCGGGCTAGCGGGAACCACCGGGGAGCTGTTTTTT. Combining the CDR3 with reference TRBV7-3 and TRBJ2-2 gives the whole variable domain GAGVSQTPSNKVTEKGKYVELRCDPISGHTALYWYRQSLGQGPEFLIYFQGTGAADDSGLPNDRFFAVRPEGSVSTLKIQRTERGDSAVYLCASSLFSGLAGTTGELFFGEGSRLTVL.

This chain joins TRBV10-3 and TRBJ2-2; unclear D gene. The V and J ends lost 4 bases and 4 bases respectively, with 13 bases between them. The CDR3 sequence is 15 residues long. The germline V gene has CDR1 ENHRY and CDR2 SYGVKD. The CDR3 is CAISVDKPPTGELFF. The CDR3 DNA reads TGTGCCATCAGTGTAGACAAACCTCCCACCGGGGAGCTGTTTTTT.

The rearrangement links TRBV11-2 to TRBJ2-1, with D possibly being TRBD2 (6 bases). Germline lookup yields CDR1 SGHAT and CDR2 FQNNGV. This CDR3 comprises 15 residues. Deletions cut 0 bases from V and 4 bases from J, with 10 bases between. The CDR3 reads CASSLEPSVYNEQFF. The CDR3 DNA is TGTGCCAGCAGCTTAGAGCCTAGCGTATACAATGAGCAGTTCTTC.

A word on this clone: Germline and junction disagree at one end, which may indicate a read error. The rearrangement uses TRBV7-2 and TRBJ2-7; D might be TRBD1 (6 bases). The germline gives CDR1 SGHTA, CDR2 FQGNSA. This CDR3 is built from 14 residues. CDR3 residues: CASSNLQGSHEQYF. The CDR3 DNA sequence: TGTGCCAGCAGCAACCTACAGGGCTCCCACGAGCAGTACTTC.

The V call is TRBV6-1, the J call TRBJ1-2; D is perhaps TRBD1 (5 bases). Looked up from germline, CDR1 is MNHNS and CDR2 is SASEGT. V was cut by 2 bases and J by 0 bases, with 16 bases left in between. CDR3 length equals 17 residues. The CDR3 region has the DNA TGTGCCAGCAGTGAAAAAAGGAACAGGCCGTCTAACTATGGCTACACCTTC. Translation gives CASSEKRNRPSNYGYTF.

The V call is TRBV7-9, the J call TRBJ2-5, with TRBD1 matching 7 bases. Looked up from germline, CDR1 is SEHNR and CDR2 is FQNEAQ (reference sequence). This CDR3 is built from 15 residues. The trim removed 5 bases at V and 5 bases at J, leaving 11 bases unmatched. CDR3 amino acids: CASSAGTVGSETQYF. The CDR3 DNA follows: TGTGCCAGCAGCGCTGGGACAGTCGGTTCGGAGACCCAGTACTTC.

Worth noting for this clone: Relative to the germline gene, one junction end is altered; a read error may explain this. The DNA for the CDR3 is TGTGCCGGGAGCGGGGCGAACACAGATACGCAGTATTTT. It translates to CAGSGANTDTQYF. The chain employs TRBV30 and TRBJ2-3; 7 bases line up with TRBD2. Germline CDR1 is GTSNPN and CDR2 is SVGIG (reference sequence). This CDR3 has 13 amino acids. Filled out from reference TRBV30 and TRBJ2-3, the complete variable domain reads SQTIHQWPATLVQPVGSPLSLECTVEGTSNPNLYWYRQAAGRGLQLLFYSVGIGQISSEVPQNLSASRPQDRQFILSSKKLLLSDSGFYLCAGSGANTDTQYFGPGTRLTVL.

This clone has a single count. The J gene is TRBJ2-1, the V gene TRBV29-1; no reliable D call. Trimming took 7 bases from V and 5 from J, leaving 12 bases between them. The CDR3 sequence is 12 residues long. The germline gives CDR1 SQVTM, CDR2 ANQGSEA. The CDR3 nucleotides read TGCAGCGCCACATCCGGAGACAATGAGCAGTTCTTC. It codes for CSATSGDNEQFF.

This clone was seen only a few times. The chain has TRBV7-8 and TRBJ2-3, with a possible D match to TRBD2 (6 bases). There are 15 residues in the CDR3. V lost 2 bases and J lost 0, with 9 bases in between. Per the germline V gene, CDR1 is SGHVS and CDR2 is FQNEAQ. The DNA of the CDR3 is TGTGCCAGCAGCTTACCAGCGGGTAGCACAGATACGCAGTATTTT. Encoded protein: CASSLPAGSTDTQYF.

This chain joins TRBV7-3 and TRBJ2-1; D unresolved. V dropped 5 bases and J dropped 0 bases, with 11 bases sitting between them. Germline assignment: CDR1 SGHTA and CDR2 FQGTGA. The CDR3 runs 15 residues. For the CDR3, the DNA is TGTGCCAGCAGCAGTCAGGAGAGCTCCTACAATGAGCAGTTCTTC. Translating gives CASSSQESSYNEQFF.

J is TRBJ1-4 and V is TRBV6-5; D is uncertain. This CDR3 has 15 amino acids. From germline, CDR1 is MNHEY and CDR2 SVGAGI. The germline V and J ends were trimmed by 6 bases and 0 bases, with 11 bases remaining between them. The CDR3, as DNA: TGTGCCAGCAGACGGACGGGTGCAACTAATGAAAAACTGTTTTTT. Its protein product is CASRRTGATNEKLFF.

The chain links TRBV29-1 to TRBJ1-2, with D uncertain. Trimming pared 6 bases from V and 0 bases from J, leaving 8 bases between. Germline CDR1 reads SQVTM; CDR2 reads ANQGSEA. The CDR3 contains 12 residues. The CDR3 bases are TGCAGCGTGTGGGGATCTAACTATGGCTACACCTTC. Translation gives CSVWGSNYGYTF.

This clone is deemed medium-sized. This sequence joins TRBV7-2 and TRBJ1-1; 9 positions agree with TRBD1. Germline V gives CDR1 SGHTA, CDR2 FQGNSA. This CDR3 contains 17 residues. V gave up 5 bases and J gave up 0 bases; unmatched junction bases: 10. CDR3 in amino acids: CASSIMDRGTMNTEAFF. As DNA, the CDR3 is TGTGCCAGCAGCATTATGGACAGGGGAACTATGAACACTGAAGCTTTCTTT.

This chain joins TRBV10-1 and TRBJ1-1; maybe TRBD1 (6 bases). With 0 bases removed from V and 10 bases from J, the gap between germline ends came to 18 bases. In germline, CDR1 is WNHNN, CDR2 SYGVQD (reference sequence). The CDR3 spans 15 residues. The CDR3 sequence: CASSESVGGLASAFF. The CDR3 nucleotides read TGCGCCAGCAGTGAGTCGGTTGGGGGGCTAGCATCAGCTTTCTTT.

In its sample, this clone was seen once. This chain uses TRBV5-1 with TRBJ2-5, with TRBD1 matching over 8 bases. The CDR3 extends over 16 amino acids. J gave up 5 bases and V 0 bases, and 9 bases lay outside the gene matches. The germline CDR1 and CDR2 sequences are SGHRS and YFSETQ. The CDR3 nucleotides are TGCGCCAGCAGCTTGGGTACCGGGACAGGCAGGGAGACCCAGTACTTC. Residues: CASSLGTGTGRETQYF.

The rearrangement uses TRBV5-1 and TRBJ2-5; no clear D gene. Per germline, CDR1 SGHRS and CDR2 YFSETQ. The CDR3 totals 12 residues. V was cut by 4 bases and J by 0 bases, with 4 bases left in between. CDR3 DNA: TGCGCCAGCAGCCCGTACCAAGAGACCCAGTACTTC. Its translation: CASSPYQETQYF.

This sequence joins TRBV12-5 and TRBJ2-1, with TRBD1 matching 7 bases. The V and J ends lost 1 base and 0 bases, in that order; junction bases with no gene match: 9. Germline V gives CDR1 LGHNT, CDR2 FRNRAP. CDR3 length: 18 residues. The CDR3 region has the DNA TGTGCTAGTGGTTTGGCCGACAGGGCAAGGAGCTCCTACAATGAGCAGTTCTTC. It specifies CASGLADRARSSYNEQFF.

The CDR3 DNA follows: TGCGCCAGCAGTGAGAGCTCTGGGGCCAACGTCCTGACTTTC. This gives the protein CASSESSGANVLTF. The rearrangement joins TRBV10-2 to TRBJ2-6; D gene unclear. Germline CDR1 is WSHSY and CDR2 is SAAADI. The V end was cut by 2 bases, the J end by 0 bases, with 2 bases between. The CDR3 has 14 amino acids.

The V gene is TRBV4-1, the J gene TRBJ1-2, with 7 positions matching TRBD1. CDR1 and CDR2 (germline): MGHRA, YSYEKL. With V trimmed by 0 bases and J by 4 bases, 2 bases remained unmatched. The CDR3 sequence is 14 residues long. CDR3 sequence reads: CASSQDRGSYGYTF. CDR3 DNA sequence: TGCGCCAGCAGCCAAGACAGGGGGTCCTATGGCTACACCTTC.

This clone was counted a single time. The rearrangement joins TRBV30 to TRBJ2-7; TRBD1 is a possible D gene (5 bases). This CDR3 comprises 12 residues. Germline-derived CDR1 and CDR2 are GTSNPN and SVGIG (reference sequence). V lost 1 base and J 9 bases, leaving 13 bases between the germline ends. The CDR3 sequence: CAWSDAGIAQYF. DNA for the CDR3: TGTGCCTGGAGTGACGCAGGGATAGCGCAGTACTTC.

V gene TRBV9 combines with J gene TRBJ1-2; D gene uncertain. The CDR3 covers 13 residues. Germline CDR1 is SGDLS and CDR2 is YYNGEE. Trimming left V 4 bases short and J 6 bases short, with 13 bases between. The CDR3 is CASSQLMSHGYTF. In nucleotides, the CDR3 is TGTGCCAGCAGCCAGCTGATGTCCCATGGCTACACCTTC.

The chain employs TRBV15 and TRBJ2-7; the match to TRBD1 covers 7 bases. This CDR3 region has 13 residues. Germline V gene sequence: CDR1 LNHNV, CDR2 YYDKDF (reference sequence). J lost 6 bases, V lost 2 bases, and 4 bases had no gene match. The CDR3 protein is CATSRTTGTEQYF. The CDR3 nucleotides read TGTGCCACCAGCAGAACGACAGGGACCGAGCAGTACTTC.

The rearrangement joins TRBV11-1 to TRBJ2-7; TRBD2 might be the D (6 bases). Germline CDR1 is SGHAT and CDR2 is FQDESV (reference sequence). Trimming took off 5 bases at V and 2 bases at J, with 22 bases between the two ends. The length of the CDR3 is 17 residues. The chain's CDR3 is CASSLQLSGLGAYEQYF. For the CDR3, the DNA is TGTGCCAGCAGCCTACAACTTAGCGGTCTTGGGGCCTACGAGCAGTACTTC.

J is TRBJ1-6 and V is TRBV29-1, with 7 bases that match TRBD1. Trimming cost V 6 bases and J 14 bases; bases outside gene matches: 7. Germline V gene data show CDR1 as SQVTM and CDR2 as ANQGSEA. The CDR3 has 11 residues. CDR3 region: CSVEQGSALHF. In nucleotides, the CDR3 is TGCAGCGTGGAACAGGGGTCGGCCCTCCACTTT.

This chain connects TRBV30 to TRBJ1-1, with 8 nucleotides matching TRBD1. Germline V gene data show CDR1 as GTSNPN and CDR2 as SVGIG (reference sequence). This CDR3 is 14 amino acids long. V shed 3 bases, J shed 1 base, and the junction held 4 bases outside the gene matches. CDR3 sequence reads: CAWREGQANTEAFF. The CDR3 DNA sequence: TGTGCCTGGAGGGAGGGACAGGCGAACACTGAAGCTTTCTTT.

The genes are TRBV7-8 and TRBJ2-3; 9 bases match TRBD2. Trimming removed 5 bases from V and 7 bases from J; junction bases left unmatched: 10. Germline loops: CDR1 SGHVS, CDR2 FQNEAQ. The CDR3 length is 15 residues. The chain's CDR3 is CASSRTGLATNTQYF. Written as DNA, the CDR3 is TGTGCCAGCAGCCGAACTGGACTAGCGACCAATACGCAGTATTTT.

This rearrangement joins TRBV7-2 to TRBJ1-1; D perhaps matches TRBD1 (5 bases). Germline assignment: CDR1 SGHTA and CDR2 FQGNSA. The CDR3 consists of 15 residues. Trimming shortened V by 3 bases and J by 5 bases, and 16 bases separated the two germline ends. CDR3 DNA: TGTGCCAGCAGCTTGGTTCTCACCCGGGGGACTGAAGCTTTCTTT. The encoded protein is CASSLVLTRGTEAFF. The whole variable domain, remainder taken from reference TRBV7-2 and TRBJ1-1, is GAGVSQSPSNKVTEKGKDVELRCDPISGHTALYWYRQSLGQGLEFLIYFQGNSAPDKSGLPSDRFSAERTGGSVSTLTIQRTQQEDSAVYLCASSLVLTRGTEAFFGQGTRLTVV.

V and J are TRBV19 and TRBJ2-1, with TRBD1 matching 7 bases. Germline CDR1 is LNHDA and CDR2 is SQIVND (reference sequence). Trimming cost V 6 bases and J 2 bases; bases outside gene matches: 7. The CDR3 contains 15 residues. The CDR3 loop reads CASSPQGDPYNEQFF. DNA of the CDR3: TGTGCCAGTAGCCCGCAGGGGGATCCCTACAATGAGCAGTTCTTC.